One and the same sample provided the 27 T cell receptor beta chains below, sequenced in a study of Ad26.COV2.S vaccination and SARS-CoV-2 variants. Described treatment: 19 received Ad26.COV2.S at low or high dose, single or two shots; 5 received placebo; per-sample allocation not given. At day 63 after the first vaccine or placebo injection, samples were drawn. Data came from immunoSEQ multiplex PCR; TCRdb stores just in-frame clones and leaves some out. This table holds approximately 450,000 clones, 75% to 95% found once. The material was peripheral blood, obtained in a trial of Ad26.COV2.S vaccine versus placebo. These TCRs come from a person between 18 and 65 years old who received the Ad26.COV2.S COVID-19 vaccine or a placebo.

This clone was found once. The chain joins TRBV11-2 to TRBJ2-3; no firm D call. This CDR3 is built from 12 residues. Germline lookup yields CDR1 SGHAT and CDR2 FQNNGV. The V end lost 5 bases, the J end lost 2 bases, and 5 bases lay between the germline ends. The CDR3 reads CASSPPTDTQYF. CDR3 DNA sequence: TGTGCCAGCAGCCCTCCCACAGATACGCAGTATTTT. Full variable domain (missing parts from reference TRBV11-2 and TRBJ2-3): EAGVAQSPRYKIIEKRQSVAFWCNPISGHATLYWYQQILGQGPKLLIQFQNNGVVDDSQLPKDRFSAERLKGVDSTLKIQPAKLEDSAVYLCASSPPTDTQYFGPGTRLTVL.

The V gene is TRBV19, the J gene TRBJ2-7, with D possibly matching TRBD2 (6 bases). The CDR3 is made up of 14 amino acids. V lost 5 bases and J 5 bases, leaving 16 bases between the germline ends. Germline V gene lookup returns CDR1 LNHDA and CDR2 SQIVND (reference sequence). CDR3 sequence: CASSASGRFDEQYF. Written as DNA, the CDR3 is TGTGCCAGTAGTGCCAGCGGGCGGTTCGACGAGCAGTACTTC.

The chain joins TRBV28 to TRBJ2-7; maybe TRBD1 (5 bases). Germline V gene sequence: CDR1 MDHEN, CDR2 SYDVKM. The CDR3 totals 14 residues. V lost 7 bases and J 5 bases, leaving 18 bases between the germline ends. For the CDR3, the DNA is TGTGCCAGCACCCTTTCATTGGGGCAGAACGAGCAGTACTTC. Protein product: CASTLSLGQNEQYF.

CDR3 sequence: CASSRRGGTEAFF. In nucleotides, the CDR3 is TGTGCCAGCAGTAGGAGAGGGGGGACTGAAGCTTTCTTT. The V call is TRBV27, the J call TRBJ1-1; D is possibly TRBD1 (6 bases). Germline lookup yields CDR1 MNHEY and CDR2 SMNVEV (reference sequence). The CDR3 length is 13 residues. The V end was cut by 5 bases, the J end by 5 bases, with 12 bases between.

The genes are TRBV11-2 and TRBJ2-1; possible D gene TRBD2, 5 bases. The CDR3 length is 17 residues. CDR1 and CDR2 (germline): SGHAT, FQNNGV. V dropped 0 bases and J dropped 0 bases, with 12 bases sitting between them. The CDR3 here is CASSLEGAVSSYNEQFF. CDR3 coding DNA: TGTGCCAGCAGCTTAGAAGGAGCGGTCAGCTCCTACAATGAGCAGTTCTTC.

The chain combines TRBV7-8 with TRBJ2-7; 10 bases line up with TRBD1. The junction had 8 bases not matched to a gene; V was cut back by 5 bases and J by 1 base. Germline CDR1 is SGHVS and CDR2 is FQNEAQ. CDR3 length: 16 amino acids. The CDR3 DNA follows: TGTGCCAGCAGCCCCCTCCCGGGACAGGGGTCCTACGAGCAGTACTTC. It encodes CASSPLPGQGSYEQYF.

The rearrangement joins TRBV7-3 to TRBJ2-5, with 12 bases fitting TRBD2. CDR3 length: 15 residues. Trimming took 5 bases from V and 5 from J; bases not matched to a gene: 6. Per germline, CDR1 SGHTA and CDR2 FQGTGA. CDR3 amino acids: CASSRTSGRSETQYF. For the CDR3, the DNA is TGTGCCAGCAGCCGCACTAGCGGGAGGAGTGAGACCCAGTACTTC.

This chain links TRBV14 with TRBJ2-1, with 8 nucleotides matching TRBD2. V lost 1 base and J lost 10; bases outside the gene matches: 12. The CDR3 consists of 16 residues. From germline, CDR1 is SGHDN and CDR2 FVKESK. Here the CDR3 DNA reads TGTGCCAGCAGCCAAGCCCGGACTAGCCTGGTCTGGGAGCAGTTCTTC. Encoded protein: CASSQARTSLVWEQFF. Full variable domain (outside the CDR3, taken from reference TRBV14 and TRBJ2-1): EAGVTQFPSHSVIEKGQTVTLRCDPISGHDNLYWYRRVMGKEIKFLLHFVKESKQDESGMPNNRFLAERTGGTYSTLKVQPAELEDSGVYFCASSQARTSLVWEQFFGPGTRLTVL.

The chain combines TRBV6-1 with TRBJ2-5; TRBD2 matches 13 bases. This CDR3 has 16 amino acids. Trimming took 6 bases from V and 5 from J; bases not matched to a gene: 9. The germline V gene encodes CDR1 MNHNS and CDR2 SASEGT. CDR3 in amino acids: CASSEWTSGSTETQYF. CDR3 DNA sequence: TGTGCCAGCAGCGAATGGACTAGCGGGAGCACGGAGACCCAGTACTTC.

This clone showed up just a few times. V gene TRBV19 combines with J gene TRBJ2-6, with D perhaps TRBD2 (6 bases). CDR3 size: 15 residues. V lost 7 bases to trimming and J lost 0 bases, with 10 bases between them. Germline V CDR1 and CDR2: LNHDA, SQIVND (reference sequence). The CDR3 DNA reads TGTGCCAGTATTGGAGGGAGCTCTGGGGCCAACGTCCTGACTTTC. This gives the protein CASIGGSSGANVLTF.

The rearrangement uses TRBV7-7 and TRBJ2-2; 13 positions agree with TRBD2. Germline-derived CDR1 and CDR2 are SSHAT and FNYEAQ (reference sequence). With V trimmed by 5 bases and J by 3 bases, 9 bases remained unmatched. This CDR3 region has 18 residues. The CDR3 DNA reads as TGTGCCAGCAGCCCCGGACTAGCGGGAGCGGTGGACACCGGGGAGCTGTTTTTT. As protein: CASSPGLAGAVDTGELFF.

The chain uses TRBV25-1 and TRBJ1-2; 7 bases fit TRBD1. This CDR3 has 15 residues. Germline-derived CDR1 and CDR2 are MGHDK and SYGVNS. The junction had 12 bases not matched to a gene; V was cut back by 3 bases and J by 8 bases. CDR3 bases: TGTGCCAGCAGTGAGAAAGCGACAGGGATCGGAGGCTACACCTTC. Its protein is CASSEKATGIGGYTF.

This clone was recorded only once. The chain carries TRBV24-1 and TRBJ2-7, with 7 bases fitting TRBD2. The CDR3 extends over 15 amino acids. Looked up from germline, CDR1 is KGHDR and CDR2 is SFDVKD. Germline trimming cut 3 bases from V and 5 bases from J; bases unmatched to any gene: 9. The CDR3 sequence is CATSDPGRRGNEQYF. The CDR3 DNA is TGTGCCACCAGTGATCCGGGGCGGCGGGGGAACGAGCAGTACTTC.

V is TRBV9 and J is TRBJ2-5; maybe TRBD1 (6 bases). This CDR3 is built from 16 residues. Trimming left V 3 bases short and J 3 bases short, with 18 bases between. CDR1 and CDR2 from the germline V gene are SGDLS and YYNGEE. As DNA, the CDR3 is TGTGCCAGCAGCGCAAGAAACAGGGAGACGGAAGAGACCCAGTACTTC. Translation gives CASSARNRETEETQYF. The full variable domain, its missing parts supplied by reference TRBV9 and TRBJ2-5, is DSGVTQTPKHLITATGQRVTLRCSPRSGDLSVYWYQQSLDQGLQFLIQYYNGEERAKGNILERFSAQQFPDLHSELNLSSLELGDSALYFCASSARNRETEETQYFGPGTRLLVL.

The chain is built from TRBV5-1 and TRBJ2-7, with D perhaps assigned TRBD1 or TRBD2 (5 bases each). The CDR3 sequence is 13 residues long. The V gene's germline CDR1 is SGHRS and CDR2 YFSETQ. Between the trimmed V and J ends, which lost 3 bases and 5 bases, there was a span of 12 bases. Here the CDR3 DNA reads TGCGCCAGCAGCTCGGCTAGGGACCACGAGCAGTACTTC. Translating gives CASSSARDHEQYF.

This clone was observed a single time. The gene calls are TRBV11-2 and TRBJ2-2; 8 nucleotides align to TRBD2. The CDR3 is 15 amino acids. V gave up 1 base and J gave up 6 bases; unmatched junction bases: 4. CDR1 and CDR2 from the germline V gene are SGHAT and FQNNGV. The CDR3 bases are TGTGCCAGCAGCTTAGTTCGCGGGAGGCCCGGGGAGCTGTTTTTT. Amino acid sequence: CASSLVRGRPGELFF.

V gene TRBV30 combines with J gene TRBJ1-2, with D perhaps matching TRBD1 (5 bases). The V gene lost 0 bases and the J gene lost 6 bases, with 17 bases spanning the gap. The CDR3 covers 15 residues. Germline-derived CDR1 and CDR2 are GTSNPN and SVGIG (reference sequence). The CDR3 DNA is TGTGCCTGGAGTGTTAGTGGCAGGGCAAAAAATGGCTACACCTTC. Translation: CAWSVSGRAKNGYTF. Looking up the rest from reference TRBV30 and TRBJ1-2 gives the full variable domain: SQTIHQWPATLVQPVGSPLSLECTVEGTSNPNLYWYRQAAGRGLQLLFYSVGIGQISSEVPQNLSASRPQDRQFILSSKKLLLSDSGFYLCAWSVSGRAKNGYTFGSGTRLTVV.

This clone was seen once. This chain connects TRBV6-8 to TRBJ2-6; the D gene could be TRBD1 or TRBD2 (5 bases each). CDR1 MNHGY and CDR2 SAAAGT come from the germline V gene. This CDR3 has 17 amino acids. The V end lost 7 bases, the J end lost 3 bases, and 19 bases lay between the germline ends. For the CDR3, the DNA is TGTGCCAGCACCGATATCCGAGGGGCGCGTGGGGCCAACGTCCTGACTTTC. Translating it yields CASTDIRGARGANVLTF.

The chain links TRBV2 to TRBJ2-2; D possibly corresponds to TRBD2 (5 bases). The V end was cut by 3 bases, the J end by 5 bases, with 13 bases between. This CDR3 spans 15 amino acids. Germline CDR1 reads SNHLY; CDR2 reads FYNNEI. CDR3 region: CASSEGAARTGELFF. In DNA, the CDR3 is TGTGCCAGCAGTGAGGGAGCAGCGCGAACCGGGGAGCTGTTTTTT. Combining the CDR3 with reference TRBV2 and TRBJ2-2 gives the whole variable domain EPEVTQTPSHQVTQMGQEVILRCVPISNHLYFYWYRQILGQKVEFLVSFYNNEISEKSEIFDDQFSVERPDGSNFTLKIRSTKLEDSAMYFCASSEGAARTGELFFGEGSRLTVL.

This clone was found a few times. The chain uses TRBV9 and TRBJ1-6, with TRBD1 matching over 7 bases. V gave up 2 bases and J gave up 8 bases; unmatched junction bases: 7. The CDR3 loop spans 15 amino acids. Looked up from germline, CDR1 is SGDLS and CDR2 is YYNGEE. The CDR3 DNA is TGTGCCAGCAGCGTGAGGGGGACAGCCGATTCACCCCTCCACTTT. It encodes CASSVRGTADSPLHF.

Notes on this clone: Other DNA sequences in the same sample also yield this CDR3. The chain uses TRBV18 and TRBJ1-5; D is unclear. Germline-derived CDR1 and CDR2 are KGHSH and LQKENI. The CDR3 spans 13 residues. V lost 3 bases, J lost 5 bases, and 8 bases lay in between. The CDR3 nucleotides read TGTGCCAGCTCACCTGGACGAGATCAGCCCCAGCATTTT. It encodes CASSPGRDQPQHF.

The chain links TRBV19 to TRBJ2-3, with 8 bases fitting TRBD2. Germline V gene data show CDR1 as LNHDA and CDR2 as SQIVND (reference sequence). V lost 6 bases to trimming and J lost 3 bases; unmatched junction nucleotides: 5. The CDR3 is 14 residues long. In nucleotides, the CDR3 is TGTGCCAGTAGCCGGGAGGGCCGAACAGATACGCAGTATTTT. Protein: CASSREGRTDTQYF.

This clone turned up a few times. This rearrangement joins TRBV9 to TRBJ1-2, with 9 positions matching TRBD1. The V and J ends lost 4 bases and 4 bases, in that order; junction bases with no gene match: 11. The CDR3 length is 16 residues. Germline CDR1 is SGDLS and CDR2 is YYNGEE. The CDR3 DNA sequence: TGTGCCAGCAGCTCCCGAAACAGGGGGCGCTCCTATGGCTACACCTTC. Translation: CASSSRNRGRSYGYTF.

The chain joins TRBV9 to TRBJ2-5; possible D gene TRBD2, 6 bases. The CDR3 extends over 14 amino acids. Trimming took off 4 bases at V and 5 bases at J, with 15 bases between the two ends. Germline CDR1 SGDLS, CDR2 YYNGEE. This chain's CDR3 is CASSPPGGWETQYF. The CDR3 coding sequence is TGTGCCAGCAGCCCCCCCGGGGGATGGGAGACCCAGTACTTC.

CDR3 sequence: CASSLTGVSLVYGYTF. Here the CDR3 DNA reads TGTGCCAGCAGTCTGACAGGGGTGTCCTTGGTCTATGGCTACACCTTC. This rearrangement joins TRBV28 to TRBJ1-2; 8 bases map to TRBD1. Germline CDR1 MDHEN, CDR2 SYDVKM. The CDR3 spans 16 residues. Trimming took 5 bases from V and 4 from J; bases not matched to a gene: 12.

The rearrangement uses TRBV11-3 and TRBJ2-7, with TRBD1 matching 8 bases. CDR3 length: 14 amino acids. With 5 bases clipped from V and 5 bases from J, the junction kept 8 bases outside the gene matches. CDR1 is SGHNT and CDR2 is YENEEA in the germline V gene. The CDR3 DNA reads TGTGCCAGCAGCCCGGGGGACAGGAGCCACGAGCAGTACTTC. Its protein product is CASSPGDRSHEQYF.

The genes are TRBV7-2 and TRBJ2-7, with D unresolved. The V end lost 2 bases, the J end lost 0 bases, and 11 bases lay between the germline ends. The CDR3 spans 15 residues. CDR1 is SGHTA, CDR2 FQGNSA, per germline. CDR3 bases: TGTGCCAGCAGCTTACAGCAGATGAGCTCCTACGAGCAGTACTTC. Translated, it gives CASSLQQMSSYEQYF.